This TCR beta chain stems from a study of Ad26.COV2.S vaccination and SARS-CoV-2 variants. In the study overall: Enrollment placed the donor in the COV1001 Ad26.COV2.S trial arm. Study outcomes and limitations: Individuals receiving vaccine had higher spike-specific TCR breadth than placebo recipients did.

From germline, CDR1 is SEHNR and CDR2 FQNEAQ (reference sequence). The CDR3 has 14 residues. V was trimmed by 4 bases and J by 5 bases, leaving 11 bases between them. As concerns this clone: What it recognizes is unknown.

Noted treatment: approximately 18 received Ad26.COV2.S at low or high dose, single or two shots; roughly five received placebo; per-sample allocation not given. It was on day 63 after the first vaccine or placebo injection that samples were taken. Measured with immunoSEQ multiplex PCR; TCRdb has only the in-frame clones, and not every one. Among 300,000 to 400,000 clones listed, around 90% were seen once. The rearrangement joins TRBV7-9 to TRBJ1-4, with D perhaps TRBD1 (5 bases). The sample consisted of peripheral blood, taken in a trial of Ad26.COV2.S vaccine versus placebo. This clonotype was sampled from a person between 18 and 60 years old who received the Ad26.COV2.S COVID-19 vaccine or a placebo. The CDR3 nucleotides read TGTGCCAGCAGCTCGGACGGGGGAAATGAAAAACTGTTTTTT. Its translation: CASSSDGGNEKLFF.